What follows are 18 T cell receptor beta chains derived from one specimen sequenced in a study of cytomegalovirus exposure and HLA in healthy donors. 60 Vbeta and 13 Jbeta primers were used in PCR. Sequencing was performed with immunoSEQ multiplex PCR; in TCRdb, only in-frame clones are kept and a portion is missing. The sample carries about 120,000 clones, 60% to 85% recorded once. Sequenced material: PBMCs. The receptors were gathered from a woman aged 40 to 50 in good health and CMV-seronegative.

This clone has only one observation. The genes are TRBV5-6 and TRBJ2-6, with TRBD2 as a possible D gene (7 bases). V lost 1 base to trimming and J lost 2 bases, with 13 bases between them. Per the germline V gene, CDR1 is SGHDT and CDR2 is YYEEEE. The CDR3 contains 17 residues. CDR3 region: CASSLRGALPGANVLTF. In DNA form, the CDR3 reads TGTGCCAGCAGCTTGCGGGGGGCGCTGCCTGGGGCCAACGTCCTGACTTTC.

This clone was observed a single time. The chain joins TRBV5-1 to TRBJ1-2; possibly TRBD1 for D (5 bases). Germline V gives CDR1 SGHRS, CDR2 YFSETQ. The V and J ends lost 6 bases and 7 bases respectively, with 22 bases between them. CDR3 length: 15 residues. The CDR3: CASNFGEGLRSGYTF. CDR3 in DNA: TGCGCCAGCAACTTCGGGGAGGGGCTGAGAAGTGGCTACACCTTC.

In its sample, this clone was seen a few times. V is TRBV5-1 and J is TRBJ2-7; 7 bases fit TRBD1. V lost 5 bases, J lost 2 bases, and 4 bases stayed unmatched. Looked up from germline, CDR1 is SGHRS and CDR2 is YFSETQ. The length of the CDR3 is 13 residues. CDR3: CASRRTGPYEQYF. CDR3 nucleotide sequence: TGCGCCAGCAGGCGGACAGGTCCCTACGAGCAGTACTTC.

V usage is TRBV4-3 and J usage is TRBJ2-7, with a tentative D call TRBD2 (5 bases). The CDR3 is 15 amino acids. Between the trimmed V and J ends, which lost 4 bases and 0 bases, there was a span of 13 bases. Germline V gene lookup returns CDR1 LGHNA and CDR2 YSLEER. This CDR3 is CASSLLSGASYEQYF. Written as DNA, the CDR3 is TGCGCCAGCAGCCTCCTCAGCGGAGCCTCCTACGAGCAGTACTTC.

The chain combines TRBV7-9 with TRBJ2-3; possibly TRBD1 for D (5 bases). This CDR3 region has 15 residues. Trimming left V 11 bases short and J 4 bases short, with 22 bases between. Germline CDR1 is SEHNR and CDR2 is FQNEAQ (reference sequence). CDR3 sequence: CAGQGAQKRPDTQYF. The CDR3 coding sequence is TGTGCCGGGCAAGGGGCCCAGAAGCGTCCAGATACGCAGTATTTT.

Here the CDR3 DNA reads TGTGCCAGTAGTATAGCGGGAGACTACGAGCAGTACTTC. It yields the protein CASSIAGDYEQYF. The rearrangement uses TRBV19 and TRBJ2-7; the D gene is possibly TRBD2 (6 bases). This CDR3 has 13 residues. Germline CDR1 is LNHDA and CDR2 is SQIVND (reference sequence). V dropped 1 base and J dropped 3 bases, with 7 bases sitting between them. Based on the CDR3 plus reference TRBV19 and TRBJ2-7, the full variable domain is DGGITQSPKYLFRKEGQNVTLSCEQNLNHDAMYWYRQDPGQGLRLIYYSQIVNDFQKGDIAEGYSVSREKKESFPLTVTSAQKNPTAFYLCASSIAGDYEQYFGPGTRLTVT.

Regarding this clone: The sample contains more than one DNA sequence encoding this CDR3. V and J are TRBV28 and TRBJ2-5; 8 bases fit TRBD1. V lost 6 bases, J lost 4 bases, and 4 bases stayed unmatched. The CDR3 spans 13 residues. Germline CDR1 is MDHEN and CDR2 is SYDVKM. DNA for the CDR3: TGTGCCAGCAGGAGGCAGGGGGCAGAGACCCAGTACTTC. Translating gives CASRRQGAETQYF.

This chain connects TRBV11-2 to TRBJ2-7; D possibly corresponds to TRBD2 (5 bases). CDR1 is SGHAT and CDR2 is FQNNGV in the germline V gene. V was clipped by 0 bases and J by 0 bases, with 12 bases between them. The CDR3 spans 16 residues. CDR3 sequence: CASSLDLSGSSYEQYF. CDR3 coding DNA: TGTGCCAGCAGCTTAGATCTGAGCGGAAGCTCCTACGAGCAGTACTTC.

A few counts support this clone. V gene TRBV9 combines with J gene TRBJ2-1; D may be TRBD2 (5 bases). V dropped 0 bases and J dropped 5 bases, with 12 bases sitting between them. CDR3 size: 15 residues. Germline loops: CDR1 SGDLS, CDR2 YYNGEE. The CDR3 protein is CASSVESGPNNEQFF. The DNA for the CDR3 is TGTGCCAGCAGCGTAGAGAGCGGCCCTAACAATGAGCAGTTCTTC.

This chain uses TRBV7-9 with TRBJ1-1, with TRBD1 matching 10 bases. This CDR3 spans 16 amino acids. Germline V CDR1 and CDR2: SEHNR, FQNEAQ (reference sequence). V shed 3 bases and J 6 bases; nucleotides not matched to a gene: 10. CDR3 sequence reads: CASSFSPGQGTSEAFF. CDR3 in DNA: TGTGCCAGCAGCTTCAGTCCGGGACAGGGGACTTCTGAAGCTTTCTTT.

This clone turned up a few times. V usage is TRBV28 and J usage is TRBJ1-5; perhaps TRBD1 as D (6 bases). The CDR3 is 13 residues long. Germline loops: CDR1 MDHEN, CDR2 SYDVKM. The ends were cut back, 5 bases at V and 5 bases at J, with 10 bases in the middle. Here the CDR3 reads CASSIPGDQPQHF. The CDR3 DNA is TGTGCCAGCAGTATCCCAGGGGATCAGCCCCAGCATTTT.

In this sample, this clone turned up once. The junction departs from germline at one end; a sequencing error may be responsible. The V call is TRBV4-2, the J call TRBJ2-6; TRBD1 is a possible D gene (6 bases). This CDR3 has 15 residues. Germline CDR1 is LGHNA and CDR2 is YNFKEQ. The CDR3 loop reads CASSQTGSGANGLTF. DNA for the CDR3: TGTGCCAGCAGCCAAACAGGGTCCGGGGCCAACGGCCTGACTTTC.

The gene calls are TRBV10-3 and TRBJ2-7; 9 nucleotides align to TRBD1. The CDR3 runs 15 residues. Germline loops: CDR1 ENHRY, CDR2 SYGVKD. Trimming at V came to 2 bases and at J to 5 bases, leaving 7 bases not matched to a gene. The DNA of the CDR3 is TGTGCCATCAGTGAGGTTTGGACAGGGGTAAACGAGCAGTACTTC. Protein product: CAISEVWTGVNEQYF.

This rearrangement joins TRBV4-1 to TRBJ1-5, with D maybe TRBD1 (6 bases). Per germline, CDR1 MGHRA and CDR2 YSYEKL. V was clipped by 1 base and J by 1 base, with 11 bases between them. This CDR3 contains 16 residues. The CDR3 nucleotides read TGCGCCAGCAGCCAAGTTGGGGGCCGGAGCAATCAGCCCCAGCATTTT. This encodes CASSQVGGRSNQPQHF.

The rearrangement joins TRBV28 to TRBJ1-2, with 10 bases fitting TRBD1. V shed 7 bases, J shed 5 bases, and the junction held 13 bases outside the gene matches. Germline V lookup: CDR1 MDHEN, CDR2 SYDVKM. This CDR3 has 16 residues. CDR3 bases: TGTGCCAGCACCACGACAGGGGGCCTATCAATATATGGCTACACCTTC. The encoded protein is CASTTTGGLSIYGYTF.

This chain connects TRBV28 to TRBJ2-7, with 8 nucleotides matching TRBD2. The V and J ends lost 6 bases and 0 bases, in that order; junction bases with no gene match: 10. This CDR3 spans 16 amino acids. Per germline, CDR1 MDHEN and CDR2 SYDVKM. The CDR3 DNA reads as TGTGCCAGCAGCGGGGGGGAGAGTGCGGTCTCCTACGAGCAGTACTTC. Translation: CASSGGESAVSYEQYF.

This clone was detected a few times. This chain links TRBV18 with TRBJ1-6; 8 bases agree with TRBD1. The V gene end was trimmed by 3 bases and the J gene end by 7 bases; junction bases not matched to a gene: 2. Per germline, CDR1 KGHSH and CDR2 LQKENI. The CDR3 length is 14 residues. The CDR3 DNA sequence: TGTGCCAGCTCACCGACAGGGGCAAATTCACCCCTCCACTTT. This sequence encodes CASSPTGANSPLHF. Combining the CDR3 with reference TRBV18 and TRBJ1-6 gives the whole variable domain NAGVMQNPRHLVRRRGQEARLRCSPMKGHSHVYWYRQLPEEGLKFMVYLQKENIIDESGMPKERFSAEFPKEGPSILRIQQVVRGDSAAYFCASSPTGANSPLHFGNGTRLTVT.

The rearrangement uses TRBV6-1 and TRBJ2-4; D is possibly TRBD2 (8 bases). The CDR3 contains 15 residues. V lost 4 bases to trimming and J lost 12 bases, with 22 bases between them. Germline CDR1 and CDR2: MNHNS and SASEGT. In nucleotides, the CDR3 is TGTGCCAGCAGTGTAGGGACTTTGCGGGGGGACAGTCAGTACTTC. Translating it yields CASSVGTLRGDSQYF.